The clone carrying this T cell receptor beta chain was counted at least ten times. The data stem from a study of T-cell reconstitution after alpha-beta-depleted transplantation in children. Unique molecular identifiers were incorporated during preparation of the TCRbeta library. TCRdb re-called the PCR reads through MiXCR, storing one row per CDR3 protein. The data contain some 200,000 distinct CDR3 sequences, around 9.7% of them seen just once; the ten biggest clones take up less than 6%. Deletions cut 0 bases from V and 2 bases from J, with 16 bases between. Per germline, CDR1 SGHAT and CDR2 FQNNGV. There are 18 residues in the CDR3.

The sample here was PBMCs from the stem cell graft donor, taken from the stem cell graft. The rearrangement uses TRBV11-2 and TRBJ2-2, with D unresolved. This TCR derives from a human donor who donated a stem cell graft to a child with SCID. In DNA form, the CDR3 reads TGTGCCAGCAGCTTAGATCCCTCGTTGGCGGTTAACACCGGGGAGCTGTTTTTT. It is translated as CASSLDPSLAVNTGELFF.